A single sample is the source of the 32 T cell receptor beta chains below, sequenced in a study of blood T cell repertoires in COVID-19. The repertoire was sequenced with immunoSEQ multiplex PCR; TCRdb's copy has only in-frame clones and lacks some. Of around 160,000 clones in the sample, 93% were seen once. The sequenced sample consisted of peripheral blood. The source is a woman aged 55-69 years with COVID-19, enrolled during active disease.

This sequence joins TRBV14 and TRBJ1-4, with 7 bases fitting TRBD1. Germline V gene sequence: CDR1 SGHDN, CDR2 FVKESK. The J segment lost 8 bases and the V segment lost 4 bases, leaving 4 bases of the junction unmatched. This CDR3 spans 13 amino acids. The CDR3 here is CASSRQGWEKLFF. DNA for the CDR3: TGTGCCAGCAGCCGACAGGGTTGGGAAAAACTGTTTTTT.

To note about this clone: The identical CDR3 is also encoded by other nucleotide sequences in the sample. V usage is TRBV29-1 and J usage is TRBJ1-5; 7 nucleotides match TRBD1. The germline V gene encodes CDR1 SQVTM and CDR2 ANQGSEA. The junction had 5 bases not matched to a gene; V was cut back by 5 bases and J by 4 bases. This CDR3 is 13 amino acids long. The CDR3 region is CSVSRGVNQPQHF. DNA for the CDR3: TGCAGCGTTAGCAGGGGGGTAAATCAGCCCCAGCATTTT. Together with reference TRBV29-1 and TRBJ1-5, the CDR3 gives the full variable domain: SAVISQKPSRDICQRGTSLTIQCQVDSQVTMMFWYRQQPGQSLTLIATANQGSEATYESGFVIDKFPISRPNLTFSTLTVSNMSPEDSSIYLCSVSRGVNQPQHFGDGTRLSIL.

This chain uses TRBV6-5 with TRBJ2-7, with 10 bases that match TRBD1. Germline V CDR1 and CDR2: MNHEY, SVGAGI. The CDR3 consists of 12 residues. V gave up 8 bases and J gave up 4 bases; unmatched junction bases: 2. Here the CDR3 reads CASGGQGYEQYF. CDR3 DNA: TGTGCCAGCGGGGGACAGGGGTACGAGCAGTACTTC.

V usage is TRBV5-1 and J usage is TRBJ2-4; D not certain. Trimming removed 0 bases at V and 0 bases at J, with 10 bases between. The CDR3 spans 16 residues. CDR1 and CDR2 (germline): SGHRS, YFSETQ. DNA of the CDR3: TGCGCCAGCAGCTTGGGTACTCAACTAGCCAAAAACATTCAGTACTTC. This sequence encodes CASSLGTQLAKNIQYF.

This chain joins TRBV19 and TRBJ2-2; 10 bases map to TRBD2. Trimming removed 1 base from V and 5 bases from J; junction bases left unmatched: 7. Germline CDR1 LNHDA, CDR2 SQIVND (reference sequence). The CDR3 runs 17 residues. CDR3 region: CASSIGLAGPGTGELFF. The CDR3 nucleotides read TGTGCCAGTAGTATAGGACTAGCGGGCCCGGGGACCGGGGAGCTGTTTTTT.

V and J are TRBV18 and TRBJ1-5; perhaps TRBD1 as D (5 bases). Germline V gene lookup returns CDR1 KGHSH and CDR2 LQKENI. V was cut by 6 bases and J by 3 bases, with 18 bases left in between. This CDR3 has 16 residues. As DNA, the CDR3 is TGTGCCAGCTCCTCGGAACGGGGGGGTGTCAATCAGCCCCAGCATTTT. Protein sequence: CASSSERGGVNQPQHF.

The chain recombines TRBV3-1 (or the pseudogene TRBV3-2) with TRBJ2-5; 9 bases match TRBD1. The junction had 7 bases not matched to a gene; V was cut back by 3 bases and J by 5 bases. The CDR3 is 15 amino acids. Germline V CDR1 and CDR2: LGHDT, YNNKEL (reference sequence). CDR3 in DNA: TGTGCCAGCAGCCAGTCCGGGACAGGGCGTGAGACCCAGTACTTC. Translated: CASSQSGTGRETQYF.

This clone is a singleton in its sample. This chain uses TRBV2 with TRBJ1-1, with 7 nucleotides matching TRBD1. Germline V CDR1 and CDR2: SNHLY, FYNNEI. V dropped 7 bases and J dropped 10; count of bases not matched to a gene: 9. This CDR3 contains 12 residues. For the CDR3, the DNA is TGTGCCAGCACGCAGGGGGTGAAGTCAGCTTTCTTT. Translated: CASTQGVKSAFF.

This clone was recorded only once. This rearrangement joins TRBV11-2 to TRBJ2-7; 7 positions agree with TRBD1. CDR3 length equals 12 residues. The germline V gene has CDR1 SGHAT and CDR2 FQNNGV. The ends lost 3 bases at V and 11 bases at J; junction bases unmatched: 7. The CDR3: CASSLEQGTKYF. The CDR3 nucleotides are TGTGCCAGCAGCTTGGAACAGGGGACCAAGTACTTC.

This sequence joins TRBV5-6 and TRBJ1-2; tentatively, D is TRBD1 (6 bases). The CDR3 totals 14 residues. Germline-derived CDR1 and CDR2 are SGHDT and YYEEEE. The V end lost 4 bases, the J end lost 5 bases, and 15 bases lay between the germline ends. The chain's CDR3 is CASSIPGTRYGYTF. The CDR3 region has the DNA TGTGCCAGCAGCATTCCCGGGACAAGATATGGCTACACCTTC.

The chain employs TRBV5-6 and TRBJ1-2; 7 bases match TRBD1. V lost 2 bases to trimming and J lost 8 bases; unmatched junction nucleotides: 15. Germline V gives CDR1 SGHDT, CDR2 YYEEEE. The CDR3 contains 16 residues. CDR3 DNA sequence: TGTGCCAGCAGCTTCATGCCTACAGGGGTTGGAGTAGGCTACACCTTC. It encodes CASSFMPTGVGVGYTF.

The rearrangement joins TRBV5-8 to TRBJ2-5; 10 bases are shared with TRBD2. Looked up from germline, CDR1 is SGHTS and CDR2 is YDEGEE. J gave up 2 bases and V 4 bases, and 5 bases lay outside the gene matches. The CDR3 consists of 15 residues. CDR3 in DNA: TGTGCCAGCAGCCCTAGCGGGGGCCAACAAGAGACCCAGTACTTC. The encoded protein is CASSPSGGQQETQYF. The entire variable domain, with the rest obtained from reference TRBV5-8 and TRBJ2-5, is as follows: EAGVTQSPTHLIKTRGQQATLRCSPISGHTSVYWYQQALGLGLQFLLWYDEGEERNRGNFPPRFSGRQFPNYSSELNVNALELEDSALYLCASSPSGGQQETQYFGPGTRLLVL.

The chain joins TRBV7-3 to TRBJ1-5; D is unresolved. Germline V CDR1 and CDR2: SGHTA, FQGTGA. V was clipped by 2 bases and J by 5 bases, with 7 bases between them. This CDR3 has 13 amino acids. The CDR3 here is CASSLEADQPQHF. The CDR3 DNA follows: TGTGCCAGCAGCTTAGAAGCCGATCAGCCCCAGCATTTT.

The genes are TRBV27 and TRBJ1-1; tentatively, D is TRBD1 (6 bases). CDR1 and CDR2 from the germline V gene are MNHEY and SMNVEV (reference sequence). The CDR3 sequence is 15 residues long. Trimming stripped 1 base from V and 1 base from J, with 10 bases between. The CDR3 DNA follows: TGTGCCAGCAGTTTATTCAGGGGCGGGAACACTGAAGCTTTCTTT. Its translation is CASSLFRGGNTEAFF.

The chain employs TRBV5-1 and TRBJ2-3; 9 nucleotides line up with TRBD2. CDR1 is SGHRS, CDR2 YFSETQ, per germline. CDR3 length: 14 residues. The trim removed 5 bases at V and 3 bases at J, leaving 4 bases unmatched. CDR3: CASSSSGATDTQYF. In nucleotides, the CDR3 is TGCGCCAGCAGTTCTAGCGGGGCGACAGATACGCAGTATTTT.

The rearrangement uses TRBV7-3 and TRBJ1-4; a possible D gene is TRBD1 (5 bases). The germline gives CDR1 SGHTA, CDR2 FQGTGA. Trimming pared 5 bases from V and 10 bases from J, leaving 14 bases between. The CDR3 spans 13 residues. The CDR3 DNA reads TGTGCCAGCAGCCTTGACATCGGGGGAAAACTGTTTTTT. Its translation is CASSLDIGGKLFF.

This chain links TRBV7-6 with TRBJ2-5; TRBD1 might be the D (7 bases). V dropped 5 bases and J dropped 5 bases, with 15 bases sitting between them. The CDR3 consists of 14 residues. Germline CDR1 reads SGHVS; CDR2 reads FNYEAQ. CDR3 sequence (DNA): TGTGCCAGCAGCACCCAGACAGGGACTGAGACCCAGTACTTC. Translating gives CASSTQTGTETQYF. The whole variable domain, remainder taken from reference TRBV7-6 and TRBJ2-5, is GAGVSQSPRYKVTKRGQDVALRCDPISGHVSLYWYRQALGQGPEFLTYFNYEAQQDKSGLPNDRFSAERPEGSISTLTIQRTEQRDSAMYRCASSTQTGTETQYFGPGTRLLVL.

V gene TRBV12-3 or TRBV12-4 combines with J gene TRBJ2-7; D unresolved. The V and J ends lost 1 base and 2 bases respectively, with 6 bases between them. This CDR3 spans 13 amino acids. CDR3 in DNA: TGTGCCAGCAGTTTAGTGGCCACCTACGAGCAGTACTTC. Translated: CASSLVATYEQYF.

This rearrangement joins TRBV29-1 to TRBJ2-7; D unclear. Germline assignment: CDR1 SQVTM and CDR2 ANQGSEA. CDR3 length: 10 residues. V was trimmed by 6 bases and J by 5 bases, leaving 8 bases between them. As DNA, the CDR3 is TGCAGCGTACTACTCAACGAGCAGTACTTC. Translating gives CSVLLNEQYF.

This chain connects TRBV7-2 to TRBJ2-5; 8 positions agree with TRBD2. Germline CDR1 and CDR2: SGHTA and FQGNSA. The CDR3 consists of 18 residues. The V gene end was trimmed by 4 bases and the J gene end by 5 bases; junction bases not matched to a gene: 18. The CDR3 region is CASSSSGGGHNLVETQYF. Written as DNA, the CDR3 is TGTGCCAGCAGCTCATCCGGGGGGGGACATAACCTGGTGGAGACCCAGTACTTC.

The V call is TRBV5-1, the J call TRBJ1-2; 7 bases line up with TRBD1. The germline V gene encodes CDR1 SGHRS and CDR2 YFSETQ. J gave up 4 bases and V 5 bases, and 14 bases lay outside the gene matches. This CDR3 contains 16 residues. The CDR3 DNA reads as TGCGCCAGCAGGTTAACCCCCCAGGGGGACCGCTATGGCTACACCTTC. Its protein product is CASRLTPQGDRYGYTF.

This chain connects TRBV10-3 to TRBJ2-3; weak D call: TRBD2 (5 bases). In germline, CDR1 is ENHRY, CDR2 SYGVKD. The ends were cut back, 7 bases at V and 0 bases at J, with 11 bases in the middle. CDR3 length equals 14 residues. The CDR3 DNA reads as TGTGCCATCACCGACGGGGATAGCACAGATACGCAGTATTTT. Translating gives CAITDGDSTDTQYF.

The chain carries TRBV9 and TRBJ2-2; D ambiguous. This CDR3 has 14 amino acids. CDR1 is SGDLS, CDR2 YYNGEE, per germline. V gave up 0 bases and J gave up 3 bases, with 6 bases separating them. CDR3 DNA sequence: TGTGCCAGCAGCGTAGCTGGGCACACCGGGGAGCTGTTTTTT. Translation gives CASSVAGHTGELFF. The full variable domain, with the rest looked up from reference TRBV9 and TRBJ2-2, is DSGVTQTPKHLITATGQRVTLRCSPRSGDLSVYWYQQSLDQGLQFLIQYYNGEERAKGNILERFSAQQFPDLHSELNLSSLELGDSALYFCASSVAGHTGELFFGEGSRLTVL.

In its sample, this clone was seen once. The chain couples TRBV9 to TRBJ1-5, with 7 bases aligning to TRBD1. This CDR3 comprises 15 residues. The V segment lost 0 bases and the J segment 3 bases; nucleotides outside the gene matches: 3. Germline values: CDR1 SGDLS, CDR2 YYNGEE. For the CDR3, the DNA is TGTGCCAGCAGCGTAGGGGGACAGTACAATCAGCCCCAGCATTTT. Its translation is CASSVGGQYNQPQHF.

The chain has TRBV27 and TRBJ1-1, with D unclear. From germline, CDR1 is MNHEY and CDR2 SMNVEV (reference sequence). The V end lost 6 bases, the J end lost 4 bases, and 12 bases lay between the germline ends. This CDR3 has 13 residues. CDR3: CASRRGSATEAFF. The CDR3 DNA sequence: TGTGCCAGCAGACGGGGATCGGCCACTGAAGCTTTCTTT.

The chain joins TRBV18 to TRBJ1-6, with TRBD1 matching 7 bases. Germline CDR1 reads KGHSH; CDR2 reads LQKENI. The CDR3 has 15 residues. Unmatched junction bases numbered 6, after V lost 3 bases and J lost 7 bases. The CDR3 spells CASSPSGQLNSPLHF. CDR3 nucleotides: TGTGCCAGCTCACCTTCGGGACAGCTAAATTCACCCCTCCACTTT.

This clone was detected once. V gene TRBV6-6 combines with J gene TRBJ2-3; 9 bases line up with TRBD2. Germline trimming cut 2 bases from V and 3 bases from J; bases unmatched to any gene: 3. This CDR3 contains 15 residues. The germline CDR1 and CDR2 sequences are MNHNY and SVGAGI (reference sequence). In DNA form, the CDR3 reads TGTGCCAGCAGTTACGGGGCGGGGGGGACAGATACGCAGTATTTT. This encodes CASSYGAGGTDTQYF.

The rearrangement links TRBV10-3 to TRBJ2-2; TRBD2 aligns across 10 bases. V was clipped by 6 bases and J by 4 bases; unmatched bases: 8. The CDR3 extends over 16 amino acids. From germline, CDR1 is ENHRY and CDR2 SYGVKD. The CDR3 nucleotides read TGTGCCATCAGGTCCCTAGCGGGGGCACCCACCGGGGAGCTGTTTTTT. Its translation: CAIRSLAGAPTGELFF.

V and J are TRBV10-3 and TRBJ2-5, with D perhaps matching TRBD1 (6 bases). Deletions cut 11 bases from V and 0 bases from J, with 10 bases between. The CDR3 spans 12 residues. Germline V gives CDR1 ENHRY, CDR2 SYGVKD. CDR3: CAARDNQETQYF. CDR3 in DNA: TGTGCCGCCCGGGACAACCAAGAGACCCAGTACTTC.

The chain couples TRBV28 to TRBJ1-2; 8 bases fit TRBD1. The trim removed 3 bases at V and 4 bases at J, leaving 4 bases unmatched. The CDR3 is 14 residues long. The germline V gene encodes CDR1 MDHEN and CDR2 SYDVKM. CDR3 protein: CASSFQGAGYGYTF. For the CDR3, the DNA is TGTGCCAGCAGTTTCCAGGGGGCGGGCTATGGCTACACCTTC.

V is TRBV7-9 and J is TRBJ2-4; a weak D match, TRBD1 (5 bases). Trimming removed 5 bases from V and 9 bases from J, with 14 bases in between. CDR1 and CDR2 (germline): SEHNR, FQNEAQ (reference sequence). CDR3 length equals 13 residues. DNA of the CDR3: TGTGCCAGCAGCCCGGACATCTTGGGCATTCAGTACTTC. Its translation is CASSPDILGIQYF.

This clone came up a few times. V and J are TRBV7-2 and TRBJ2-1; 7 nucleotides align to TRBD2. Germline V gene data show CDR1 as SGHTA and CDR2 as FQGNSA. CDR3 length equals 15 residues. J lost 0 bases, V lost 6 bases, and 5 bases had no gene match. The CDR3 region is CASSERGASYNEQFF. DNA for the CDR3: TGTGCCAGCAGTGAGCGGGGTGCCTCCTACAATGAGCAGTTCTTC.